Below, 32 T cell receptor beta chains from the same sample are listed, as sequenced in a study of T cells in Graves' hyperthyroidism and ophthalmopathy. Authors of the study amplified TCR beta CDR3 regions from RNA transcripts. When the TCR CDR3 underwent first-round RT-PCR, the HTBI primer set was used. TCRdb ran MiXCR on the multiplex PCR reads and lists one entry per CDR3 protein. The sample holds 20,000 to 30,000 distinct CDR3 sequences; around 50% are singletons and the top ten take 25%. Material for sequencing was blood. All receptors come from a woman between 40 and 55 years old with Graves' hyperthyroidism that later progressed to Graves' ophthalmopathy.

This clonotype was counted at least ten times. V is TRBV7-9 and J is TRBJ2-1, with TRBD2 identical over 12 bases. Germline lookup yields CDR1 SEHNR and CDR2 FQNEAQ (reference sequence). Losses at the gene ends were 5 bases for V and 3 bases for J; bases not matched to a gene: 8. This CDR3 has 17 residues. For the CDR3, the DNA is TGTGCCAGCAGCGCCCCGACTAGCGGGAGAGTCTACAATGAGCAGTTCTTC. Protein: CASSAPTSGRVYNEQFF.

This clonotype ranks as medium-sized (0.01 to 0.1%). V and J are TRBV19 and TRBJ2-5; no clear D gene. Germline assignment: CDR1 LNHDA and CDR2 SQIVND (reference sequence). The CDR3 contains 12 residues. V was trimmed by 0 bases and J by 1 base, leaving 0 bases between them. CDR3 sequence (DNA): TGTGCCAGTAGTATAGACCAAGAGACCCAGTACTTC. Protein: CASSIDQETQYF.

The CDR3 sequence: CASNQGLVTEAFF. The CDR3 DNA sequence: TGTGCCAGCAATCAGGGGTTGGTCACTGAAGCTTTCTTT. The rearrangement uses TRBV12-3 or TRBV12-4 and TRBJ1-1; possibly TRBD1 for D (6 bases). The V and J ends lost 7 bases and 4 bases respectively, with 13 bases between them. The CDR3 consists of 13 residues.

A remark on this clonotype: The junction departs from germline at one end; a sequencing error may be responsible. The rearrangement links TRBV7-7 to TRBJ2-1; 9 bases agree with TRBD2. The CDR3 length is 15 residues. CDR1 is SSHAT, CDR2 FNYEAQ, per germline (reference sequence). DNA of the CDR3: TGTGCTAGCAGCGAGCGACTAGCGGAAACCAATGAGCAGTTCTTC. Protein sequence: CASSERLAETNEQFF.

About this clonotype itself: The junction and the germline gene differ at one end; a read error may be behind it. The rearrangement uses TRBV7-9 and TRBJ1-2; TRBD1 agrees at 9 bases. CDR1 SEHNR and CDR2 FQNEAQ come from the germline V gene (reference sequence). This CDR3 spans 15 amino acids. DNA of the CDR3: TGTACCAGCAGCTCCCTCCGGACAGGGGAGCATGGCTACACCTTC. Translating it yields CTSSSLRTGEHGYTF.

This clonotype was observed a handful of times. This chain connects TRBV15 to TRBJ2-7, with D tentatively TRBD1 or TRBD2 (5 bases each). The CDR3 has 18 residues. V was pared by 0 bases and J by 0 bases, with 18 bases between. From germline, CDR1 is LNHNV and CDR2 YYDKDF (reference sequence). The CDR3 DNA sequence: TGTGCCACCAGCAGAGATTGGTATCGGGACCTGAGCTCCTACGAGCAGTACTTC. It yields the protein CATSRDWYRDLSSYEQYF. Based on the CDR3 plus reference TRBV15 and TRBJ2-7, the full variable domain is DAMVIQNPRYQVTQFGKPVTLSCSQTLNHNVMYWYQQKSSQAPKLLFHYYDKDFNNEADTPDNFQSRRPNTSFCFLDIRSPGLGDTAMYLCATSRDWYRDLSSYEQYFGPGTRLTVT.

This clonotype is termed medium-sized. The CDR3 DNA reads as TGTGCCAGCAGCTTACGCGACAGATTGAGTCAGCCCCAGCATTTT. Its translation: CASSLRDRLSQPQHF. V gene TRBV7-6 combines with J gene TRBJ1-5, with D tentatively TRBD1 (5 bases). Per germline, CDR1 SGHVS and CDR2 FNYEAQ. This CDR3 spans 15 amino acids. V lost 2 bases and J 6 bases, leaving 14 bases between the germline ends. Full variable domain (rest looked up from reference TRBV7-6 and TRBJ1-5): GAGVSQSPRYKVTKRGQDVALRCDPISGHVSLYWYRQALGQGPEFLTYFNYEAQQDKSGLPNDRFSAERPEGSISTLTIQRTEQRDSAMYRCASSLRDRLSQPQHFGDGTRLSIL.

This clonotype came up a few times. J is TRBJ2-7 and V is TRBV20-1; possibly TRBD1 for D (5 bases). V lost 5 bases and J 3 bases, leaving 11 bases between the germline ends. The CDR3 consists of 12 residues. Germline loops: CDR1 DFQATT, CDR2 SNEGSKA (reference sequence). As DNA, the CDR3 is TGCAGTGCTCCAGGGTCCCACTACGAGCAGTACTTC. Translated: CSAPGSHYEQYF.

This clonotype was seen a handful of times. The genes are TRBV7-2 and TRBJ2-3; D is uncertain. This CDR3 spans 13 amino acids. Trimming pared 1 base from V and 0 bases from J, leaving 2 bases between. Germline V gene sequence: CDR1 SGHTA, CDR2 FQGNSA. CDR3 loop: CASSLVSTDTQYF. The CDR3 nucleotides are TGTGCCAGCAGCTTAGTAAGCACAGATACGCAGTATTTT.

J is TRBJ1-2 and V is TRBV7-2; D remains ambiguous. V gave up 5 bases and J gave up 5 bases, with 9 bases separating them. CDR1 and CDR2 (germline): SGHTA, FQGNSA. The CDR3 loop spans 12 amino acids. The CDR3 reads CASSPGEYGYTF. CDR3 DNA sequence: TGTGCCAGCAGCCCGGGTGAATATGGCTACACCTTC.

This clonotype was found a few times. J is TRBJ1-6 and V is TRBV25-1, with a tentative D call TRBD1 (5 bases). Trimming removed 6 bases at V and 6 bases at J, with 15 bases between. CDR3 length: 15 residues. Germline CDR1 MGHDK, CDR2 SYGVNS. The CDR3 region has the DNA TGTGCCAGCAGCCCTGGGACGGACCGTAATTCACCCCTCCACTTT. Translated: CASSPGTDRNSPLHF.

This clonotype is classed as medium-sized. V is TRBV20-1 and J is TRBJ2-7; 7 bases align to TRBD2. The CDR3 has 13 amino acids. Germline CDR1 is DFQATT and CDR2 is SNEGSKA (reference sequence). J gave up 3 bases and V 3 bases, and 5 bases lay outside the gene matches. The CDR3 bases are TGCAGTGCTAGTCTCGGGAGGAGCTACGAGCAGTACTTC. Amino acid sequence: CSASLGRSYEQYF.

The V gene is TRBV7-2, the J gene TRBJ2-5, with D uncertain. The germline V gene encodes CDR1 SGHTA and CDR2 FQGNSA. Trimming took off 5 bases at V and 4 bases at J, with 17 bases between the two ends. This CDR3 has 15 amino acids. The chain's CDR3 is CASSQIVGLGETQYF. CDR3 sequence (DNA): TGTGCCAGCAGCCAAATAGTGGGCCTGGGAGAGACCCAGTACTTC.

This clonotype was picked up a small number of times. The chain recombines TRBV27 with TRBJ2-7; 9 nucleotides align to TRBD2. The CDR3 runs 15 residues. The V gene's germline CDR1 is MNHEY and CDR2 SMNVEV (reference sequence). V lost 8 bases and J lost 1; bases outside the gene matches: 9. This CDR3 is CASSAGGGRSYEQYF. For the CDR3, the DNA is TGTGCCAGCTCCGCGGGGGGGGGGAGGTCCTACGAGCAGTACTTC.

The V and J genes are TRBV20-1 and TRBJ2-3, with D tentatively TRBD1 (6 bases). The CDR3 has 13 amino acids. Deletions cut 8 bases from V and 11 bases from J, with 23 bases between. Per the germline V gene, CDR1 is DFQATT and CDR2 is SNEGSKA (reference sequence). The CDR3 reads CSLLGQGYNEQYF. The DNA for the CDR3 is TGCAGTTTGTTGGGGCAGGGGTACAATGAGCAGTATTTT.

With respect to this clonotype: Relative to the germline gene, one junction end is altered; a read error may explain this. Here the CDR3 DNA reads TGTGCTAGCAGCTTAGGGACTAGAGTCCGTACCGGGGAGCTGTTTTTT. Its translation: CASSLGTRVRTGELFF. The genes are TRBV7-7 and TRBJ2-2; 8 nucleotides align to TRBD2. The germline CDR1 and CDR2 sequences are SSHAT and FNYEAQ (reference sequence). The CDR3 has 16 amino acids.

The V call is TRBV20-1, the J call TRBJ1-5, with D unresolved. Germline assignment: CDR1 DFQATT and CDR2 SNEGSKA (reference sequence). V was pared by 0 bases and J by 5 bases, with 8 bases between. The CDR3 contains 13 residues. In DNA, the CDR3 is TGCAGTGCTAGAGAGGGAGGAGATCAGCCCCAGCATTTT. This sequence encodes CSAREGGDQPQHF.

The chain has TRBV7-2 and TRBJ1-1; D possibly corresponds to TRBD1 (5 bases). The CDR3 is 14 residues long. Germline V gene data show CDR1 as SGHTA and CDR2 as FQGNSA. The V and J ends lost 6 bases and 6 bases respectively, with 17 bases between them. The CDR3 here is CASRSGYSESEAFF. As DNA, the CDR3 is TGTGCCAGCAGGTCAGGGTATTCCGAATCTGAAGCTTTCTTT.

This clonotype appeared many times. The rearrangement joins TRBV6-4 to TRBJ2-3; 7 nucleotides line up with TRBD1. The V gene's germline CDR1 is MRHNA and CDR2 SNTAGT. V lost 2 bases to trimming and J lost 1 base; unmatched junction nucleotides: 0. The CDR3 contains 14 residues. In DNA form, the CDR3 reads TGTGCCAGCAGTGACGGACAGGGCACAGATACGCAGTATTTT. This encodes CASSDGQGTDTQYF.

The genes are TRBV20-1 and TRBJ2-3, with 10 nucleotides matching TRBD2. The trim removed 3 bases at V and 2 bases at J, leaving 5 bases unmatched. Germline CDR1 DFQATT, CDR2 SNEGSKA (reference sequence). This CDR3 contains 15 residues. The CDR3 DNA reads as TGCAGTGCTAGTAGGACTAGCGGACCCACAGATACGCAGTATTTT. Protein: CSASRTSGPTDTQYF.

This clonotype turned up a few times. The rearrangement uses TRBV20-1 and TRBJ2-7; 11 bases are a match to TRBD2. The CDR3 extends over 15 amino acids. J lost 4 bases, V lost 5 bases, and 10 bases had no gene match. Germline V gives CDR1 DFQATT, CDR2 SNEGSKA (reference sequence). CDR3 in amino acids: CSARATSGKVYEQYF. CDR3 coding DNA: TGCAGTGCTCGGGCGACTAGCGGGAAAGTATACGAGCAGTACTTC.

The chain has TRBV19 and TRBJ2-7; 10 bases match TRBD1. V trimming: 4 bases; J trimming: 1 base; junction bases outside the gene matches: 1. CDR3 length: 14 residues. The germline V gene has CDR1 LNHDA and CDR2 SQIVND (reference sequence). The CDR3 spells CASSTDRGSYEQYF. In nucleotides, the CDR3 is TGTGCCAGTAGTACGGACAGGGGGTCCTACGAGCAGTACTTC.

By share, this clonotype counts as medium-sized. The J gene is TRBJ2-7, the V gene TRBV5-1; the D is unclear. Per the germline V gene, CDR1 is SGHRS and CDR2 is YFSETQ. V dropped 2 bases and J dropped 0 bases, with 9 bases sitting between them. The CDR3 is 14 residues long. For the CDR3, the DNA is TGCGCCAGCAGCTTTCTGGGCAGCTCCTACGAGCAGTACTTC. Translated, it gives CASSFLGSSYEQYF.

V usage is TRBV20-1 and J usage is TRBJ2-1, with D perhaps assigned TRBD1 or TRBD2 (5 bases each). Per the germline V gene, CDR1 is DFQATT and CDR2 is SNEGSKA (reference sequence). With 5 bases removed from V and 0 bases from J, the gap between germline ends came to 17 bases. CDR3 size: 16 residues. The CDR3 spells CSAGSLAGSSYNEQFF. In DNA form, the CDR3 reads TGCAGTGCTGGCTCCCTAGCAGGGAGCTCCTACAATGAGCAGTTCTTC.

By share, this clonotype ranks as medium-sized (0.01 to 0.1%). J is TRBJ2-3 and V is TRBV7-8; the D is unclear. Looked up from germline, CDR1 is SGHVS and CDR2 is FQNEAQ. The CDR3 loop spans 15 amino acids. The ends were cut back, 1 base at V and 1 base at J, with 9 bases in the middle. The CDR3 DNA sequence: TGTGCCAGCAGCTTAGTGCTGGTGGGCACAGATACGCAGTATTTT. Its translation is CASSLVLVGTDTQYF.

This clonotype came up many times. The CDR3 DNA sequence: TGTGCCAGCAGTTTAGCGGGGATCACAGATACGCAGTATTTT. It encodes CASSLAGITDTQYF. The gene calls are TRBV14 and TRBJ2-3; 8 positions agree with TRBD2. The CDR3 is 14 residues long. V was clipped by 6 bases and J by 2 bases; unmatched bases: 4. Germline assignment: CDR1 SGHDN and CDR2 FVKESK.

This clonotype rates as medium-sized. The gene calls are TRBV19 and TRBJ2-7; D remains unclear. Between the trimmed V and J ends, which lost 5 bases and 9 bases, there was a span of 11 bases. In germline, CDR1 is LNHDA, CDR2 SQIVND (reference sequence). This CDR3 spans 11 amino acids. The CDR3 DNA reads TGTGCCAGTAGTTCAGAGACTTTGCAGTACTTC. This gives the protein CASSSETLQYF.

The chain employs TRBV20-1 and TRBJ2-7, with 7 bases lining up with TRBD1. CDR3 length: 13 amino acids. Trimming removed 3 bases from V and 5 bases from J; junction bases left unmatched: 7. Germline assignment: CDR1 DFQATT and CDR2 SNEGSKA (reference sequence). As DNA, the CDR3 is TGCAGTGCTAGGCTTGGACAGGTCAACGAGCAGTACTTC. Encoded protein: CSARLGQVNEQYF.

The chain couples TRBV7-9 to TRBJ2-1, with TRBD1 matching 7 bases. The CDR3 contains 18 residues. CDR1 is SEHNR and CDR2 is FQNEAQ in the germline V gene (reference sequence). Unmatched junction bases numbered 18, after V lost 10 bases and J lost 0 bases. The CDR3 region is CATSDFTTGRTSYNEQFF. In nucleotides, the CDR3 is TGTGCCACCAGTGACTTTACGACAGGGAGAACCTCCTACAATGAGCAGTTCTTC. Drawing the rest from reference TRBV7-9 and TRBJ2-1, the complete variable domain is DTGVSQNPRHKITKRGQNVTFRCDPISEHNRLYWYRQTLGQGPEFLTYFQNEAQLEKSRLLSDRFSAERPKGSFSTLEIQRTEQGDSAMYLCATSDFTTGRTSYNEQFFGPGTRLTVL.

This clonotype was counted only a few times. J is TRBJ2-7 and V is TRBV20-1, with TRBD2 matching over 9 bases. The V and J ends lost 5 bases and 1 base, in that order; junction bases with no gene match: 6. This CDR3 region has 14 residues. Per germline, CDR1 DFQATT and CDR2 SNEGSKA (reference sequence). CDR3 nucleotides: TGCAGTGCTCAGACTAGCGGCATTTCCTACGAGCAGTACTTC. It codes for CSAQTSGISYEQYF.

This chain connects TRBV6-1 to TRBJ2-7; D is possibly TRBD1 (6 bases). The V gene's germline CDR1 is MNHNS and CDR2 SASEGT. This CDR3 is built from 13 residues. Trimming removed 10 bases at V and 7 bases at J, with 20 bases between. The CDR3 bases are TGTGCCACCCAGACAGGCTGGTCGGATGAGCAGTACTTC. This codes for CATQTGWSDEQYF.

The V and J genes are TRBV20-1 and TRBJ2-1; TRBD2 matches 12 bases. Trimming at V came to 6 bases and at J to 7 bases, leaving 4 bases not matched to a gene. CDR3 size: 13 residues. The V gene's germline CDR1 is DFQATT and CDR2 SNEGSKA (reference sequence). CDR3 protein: CSATTSGSNEQFF. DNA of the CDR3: TGCAGTGCCACGACTAGCGGGAGTAATGAGCAGTTCTTC.